The 8 T cell receptor beta chains below come from one sample, sequenced in a study of early T cells in non-severe SARS-CoV-2 infection. TCRdb recomputed calls from the 5' RACE reads with MiXCR, one row per CDR3 protein. The sample lists tens of thousands of distinct CDR3 sequences; approximately 14% were seen once. The sequenced material came from whole blood. The receptors shown here come from an adult who was a healthcare worker with PCR-confirmed SARS-CoV-2 infection or an uninfected control (not recorded which).

This clonotype was seen a handful of times. The rearrangement joins TRBV7-6 to TRBJ2-3, with no clear D. This CDR3 is 17 amino acids long. With 1 base removed from V and 3 bases from J, the gap between germline ends came to 17 bases. Germline V gene lookup returns CDR1 SGHVS and CDR2 FNYEAQ. The CDR3 DNA reads as TGTGCCAGCAGCTTAGATGTACTCCTACCTCCAACAGATACGCAGTATTTT. It translates to CASSLDVLLPPTDTQYF.

The genes are TRBV5-4 and TRBJ2-7; possibly TRBD1 or TRBD2 for D (5 bases each). The CDR3 has 15 residues. V gave up 0 bases and J gave up 0 bases, with 10 bases separating them. The germline V gene encodes CDR1 SGHNT and CDR2 YYREEE (reference sequence). CDR3 nucleotide sequence: TGTGCCAGCAGCTTGGGGGGGAAAAGCTCCTACGAGCAGTACTTC. Its protein product is CASSLGGKSSYEQYF.

The sample holds many counts of this clonotype. The J gene is TRBJ2-3, the V gene TRBV18, with D hard to call. Germline V gives CDR1 KGHSH, CDR2 LQKENI. The CDR3 covers 13 residues. The V and J ends lost 3 bases and 1 base respectively, with 5 bases between them. For the CDR3, the DNA is TGTGCCAGCTCACCCCCGGGCACAGATACGCAGTATTTT. Translating gives CASSPPGTDTQYF. The whole variable domain, remainder taken from reference TRBV18 and TRBJ2-3, is NAGVMQNPRHLVRRRGQEARLRCSPMKGHSHVYWYRQLPEEGLKFMVYLQKENIIDESGMPKERFSAEFPKEGPSILRIQQVVRGDSAAYFCASSPPGTDTQYFGPGTRLTVL.

This clonotype has ten or more counts. The chain recombines TRBV20-1 with TRBJ2-6; D ambiguous. The CDR3 is 16 residues long. CDR1 is DFQATT and CDR2 is SNEGSKA in the germline V gene (reference sequence). As DNA, the CDR3 is TGCTCCTCAGCTCGGACCGTTAGCTCTGGGGCCAACGTCCTGACTTTC. Amino acid sequence: CSSARTVSSGANVLTF.

This clonotype was observed a handful of times. The chain recombines TRBV25-1 with TRBJ2-7, with D hard to call. V was clipped by 1 base and J by 3 bases, with 10 bases between them. The CDR3 extends over 14 amino acids. Germline CDR1 and CDR2: MGHDK and SYGVNS. CDR3 coding DNA: TGTGCCAGCAGTGAATTCGACGCGAGCTACGAGCAGTACTTC. Translation gives CASSEFDASYEQYF.

This clonotype was found a few times. The V gene is TRBV29-1, the J gene TRBJ1-2, with TRBD1 as a possible D gene (6 bases). The V end lost 4 bases, the J end lost 8 bases, and 11 bases lay between the germline ends. The CDR3 covers 11 residues. Germline lookup yields CDR1 SQVTM and CDR2 ANQGSEA. The CDR3 nucleotides are TGCAGCGTTGGCAGGGGAAGAGGCTACACCTTC. This gives the protein CSVGRGRGYTF.

This clonotype has a count of ten or more. The CDR3 DNA is TGTGCCAGCACCAGGGACCTGGGGAATTCACCCCTCCACTTT. This gives the protein CASTRDLGNSPLHF. This sequence joins TRBV6-2 or TRBV6-3 and TRBJ1-6; possible D gene TRBD1, 5 bases. V shed 7 bases and J shed 7 bases, with 14 bases lying between them. In germline, CDR1 is MNHEY, CDR2 SVGEGT. The CDR3 consists of 14 residues.

The V gene is TRBV7-2, the J gene TRBJ1-1; 12 nucleotides line up with TRBD1. After removal of 4 bases from V and 5 bases from J, the junction contained 5 bases not matched to a gene. The CDR3 has 15 residues. Germline V gene sequence: CDR1 SGHTA, CDR2 FQGNSA. The CDR3 is CASSSTGQGATEAFF. CDR3 DNA: TGTGCCAGCAGCTCGACGGGACAGGGGGCTACTGAAGCTTTCTTT.